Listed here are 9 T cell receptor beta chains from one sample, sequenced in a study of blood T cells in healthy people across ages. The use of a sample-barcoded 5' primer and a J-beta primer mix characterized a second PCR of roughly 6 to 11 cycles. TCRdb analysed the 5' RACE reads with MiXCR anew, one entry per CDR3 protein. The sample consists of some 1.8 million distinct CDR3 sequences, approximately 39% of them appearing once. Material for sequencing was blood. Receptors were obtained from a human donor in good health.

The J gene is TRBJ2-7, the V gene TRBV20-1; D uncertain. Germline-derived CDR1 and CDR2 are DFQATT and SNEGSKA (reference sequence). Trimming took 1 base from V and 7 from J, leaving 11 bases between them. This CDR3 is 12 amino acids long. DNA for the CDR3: TGCAGTGCTAGAGGGGCGACGGATGAGCAGTACTTC. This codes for CSARGATDEQYF.

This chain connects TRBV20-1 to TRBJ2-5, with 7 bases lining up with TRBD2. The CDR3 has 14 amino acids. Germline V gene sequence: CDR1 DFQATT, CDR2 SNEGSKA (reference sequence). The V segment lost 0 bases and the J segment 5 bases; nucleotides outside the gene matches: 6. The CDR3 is CSARETSPWETQYF. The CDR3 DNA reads TGCAGTGCTAGAGAGACTAGCCCTTGGGAGACCCAGTACTTC.

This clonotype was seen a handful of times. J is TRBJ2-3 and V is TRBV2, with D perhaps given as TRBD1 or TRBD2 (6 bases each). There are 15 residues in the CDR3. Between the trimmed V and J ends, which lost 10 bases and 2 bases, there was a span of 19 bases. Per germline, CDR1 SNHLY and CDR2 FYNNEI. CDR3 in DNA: TGTGCCATCACAATAGGGGGGTCCTACACAGATACGCAGTATTTT. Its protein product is CAITIGGSYTDTQYF.

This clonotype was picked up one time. The CDR3 DNA follows: TGCAGCGTTGATCGGGACAGGGGGCCCGGGGAGCTGTTTTTT. It codes for CSVDRDRGPGELFF. The gene calls are TRBV29-1 and TRBJ2-2; 12 positions match TRBD1. The V gene's germline CDR1 is SQVTM and CDR2 ANQGSEA. J gave up 6 bases and V 3 bases, and 2 bases lay outside the gene matches. CDR3 length equals 14 residues.

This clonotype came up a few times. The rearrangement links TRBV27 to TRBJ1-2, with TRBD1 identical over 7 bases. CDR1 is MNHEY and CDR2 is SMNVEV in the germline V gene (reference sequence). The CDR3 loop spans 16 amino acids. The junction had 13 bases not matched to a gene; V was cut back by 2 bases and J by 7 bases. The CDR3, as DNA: TGTGCCAGCAGTTTAAACAGGGGCCCAACCCTACTTGGCTACACCTTC. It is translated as CASSLNRGPTLLGYTF.

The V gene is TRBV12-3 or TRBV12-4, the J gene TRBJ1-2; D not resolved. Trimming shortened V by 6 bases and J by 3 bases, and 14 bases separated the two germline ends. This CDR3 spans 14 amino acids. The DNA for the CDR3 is TGTGCCAGCAGATACGGGGTCATCGACTATGGCTACACCTTC. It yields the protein CASRYGVIDYGYTF.

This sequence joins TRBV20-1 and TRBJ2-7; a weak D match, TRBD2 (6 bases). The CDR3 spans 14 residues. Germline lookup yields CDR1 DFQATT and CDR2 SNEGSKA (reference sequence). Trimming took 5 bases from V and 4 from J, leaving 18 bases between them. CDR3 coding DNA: TGCAGTGCTTATATACGGGGGATTGGGTACGAGCAGTACTTC. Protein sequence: CSAYIRGIGYEQYF.

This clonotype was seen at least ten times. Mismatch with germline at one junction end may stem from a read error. Here the CDR3 DNA reads TGTGCCAGCAGTTCAGGACAGGGGAATGAGCAGTTCTTC. This translates into CASSSGQGNEQFF. This chain uses TRBV5-1 with TRBJ2-1; 9 bases agree with TRBD1. The CDR3 is 13 amino acids. The germline gives CDR1 SGHRS, CDR2 YFSETQ.

Here the CDR3 DNA reads TGTGCCAGCCAGACAGGGACAGATACGCAGTATTTT. It codes for CASQTGTDTQYF. The chain links TRBV28 to TRBJ2-3; 7 bases are a match to TRBD1. The CDR3 covers 12 residues. V dropped 8 bases and J dropped 3; count of bases not matched to a gene: 2. Germline V lookup: CDR1 MDHEN, CDR2 SYDVKM.